This is a list of T cell receptor beta chains from one sample in a study of beta chain features in type 1 diabetes. Sequencing was performed with immunoSEQ multiplex PCR; in TCRdb, only in-frame clones are kept and a portion is missing. Of 150,000 or so clones detected, 6.5% to 10% appear once; the ten largest clones hold around 0.5%. Sequences were obtained from central memory CD4+ T cells from blood. The source is a woman aged 18-35 years with type 1 diabetes. CDR3s include the opening cysteine and the closing phenylalanine or tryptophan. The D gene is left open where the match is weak. Size tells how often a clone was seen (once, few, many) or the class of an expanded clone, and some rows leave it out.

J,D,size,V,DNA,CDR3
TRBJ1-4,.,few,TRBV6-6,TGTGCCAGCATGTTCCGGGGGACTAATGAAAAACTGTTTTTT,CASMFRGTNEKLFF
TRBJ2-1,.,.,TRBV20-1,TGCAGTTCCGCCCAGGGCAATGAGCAGTTCTTC,CSSAQGNEQFF
TRBJ2-1,.,few,TRBV21-1,TGTGCCAGCCTCCGCGGGAGAGAGTACAATGAGCAGTTCTTC,CASLRGREYNEQFF
TRBJ2-4,TRBD1,few,TRBV28,TGTGCCAGCAGTTTACGATTGACAGGGCCAATAGCCAAAAACATTCAGTACTTC,CASSLRLTGPIAKNIQYF
TRBJ2-5,.,many,TRBV7-2,TGTGCCAGCAGCTCTTTGAGAGAGACCCAGTACTTC,CASSSLRETQYF
TRBJ2-1,TRBD2,few,TRBV28,TGTGCCAGCAGTTCCCTTAGCGGGGGGGCGGTCAATGAGCAGTTCTTC,CASSSLSGGAVNEQFF
TRBJ2-3,TRBD2,.,TRBV7-9,TGTGCCAGCAGCCGCGCTAGCGGGGGGCTCCTTGATACGCAGTATTTT,CASSRASGGLLDTQYF
TRBJ2-1,TRBD2,.,TRBV4-2,TGTGCCAGCAGCCAAGTATTACTAGCGGGAGGGAATCGTGAGCAGTTCTTC,CASSQVLLAGGNREQFF
TRBJ1-5,.,many,TRBV7-6,TGTGCCAGCAGCGCTATGTCAGGGCTGAATCAGCCCCAGCATTTT,CASSAMSGLNQPQHF
TRBJ1-2,.,.,TRBV28,TGTGCCAGCAGCCCCGATAGGCGGCTTGGCGGCTACACCTTC,CASSPDRRLGGYTF
TRBJ2-7,.,.,TRBV20-1,TGCAGTGCTATCAGGGGCTACGAGCAGTACTTC,CSAIRGYEQYF
TRBJ2-1,TRBD1,few,TRBV27,TGTGCCAGCACACGACAGGGCAGCAATGAGCAGTTCTTC,CASTRQGSNEQFF
TRBJ1-5,.,.,TRBV6-6,TGTGCCAGCAGTTACTTCGGTCAGCCCCAGCATTTT,CASSYFGQPQHF
TRBJ2-7,.,.,TRBV5-6,TGTGCCAGCAGCTGGATCGGGGATAACTACGAGCAGTACTTC,CASSWIGDNYEQYF
TRBJ1-2,.,.,TRBV29-1,TGCAGCGTTGAAAGGGGCGGCTATGGCTACACCTTC,CSVERGGYGYTF
TRBJ2-6,.,few,TRBV5-8,TGTGCCAGCAGCTTGCAGGGGACTGGGGCCAACGTCCTGACTTTC,CASSLQGTGANVLTF
TRBJ2-3,TRBD2,few,TRBV7-9,TGTGCCAGCAGCGTTAGCGGGAAGGGCACAGATACGCAGTATTTT,CASSVSGKGTDTQYF
TRBJ1-2,.,.,TRBV18,TGTGCCAGCTCACCATCGGAGGGTCTCGGCTATGGCTACACCTTC,CASSPSEGLGYGYTF
TRBJ1-5,.,.,TRBV6-5,TGTGCCAGCAGTTTCTTGGGCGTCAATCAGCCCCAGCATTTT,CASSFLGVNQPQHF
TRBJ2-1,.,.,TRBV6-4,TGTGCCAGCAGTGAAGCGATTGAAAATGAGCAGTTCTTC,CASSEAIENEQFF
TRBJ2-5,.,few,TRBV6-5,TGTGCCAGCAGTAAGGGGGAAACGAGAGAGACCCAGTACTTC,CASSKGETRETQYF
TRBJ2-7,TRBD2,.,TRBV5-6,TGTGCCAGCAGCCCGGGCGGTCTAGCGGGGGAACCCTACGAGCAGTACTTC,CASSPGGLAGEPYEQYF
TRBJ2-3,.,.,TRBV2,TGTGCCAGCAGGACATCCACAGATACGCAGTATTTT,CASRTSTDTQYF
TRBJ2-5,.,few,TRBV7-9,TGTGCCAGCAGCTTAGGGGCAGCAGAGACCCAGTACTTC,CASSLGAAETQYF
TRBJ2-7,TRBD1,few,TRBV15,TGTGCCACCAGCAGGGGGGGGACAGGGGGTCGCGAGCAGTACTTC,CATSRGGTGGREQYF
TRBJ2-3,TRBD2,.,TRBV18,TGTGCCAGCTCATTGGGACTAGCGGGCGAAATAGCAGATACGCAGTATTTT,CASSLGLAGEIADTQYF
TRBJ2-2,TRBD1,.,TRBV9,TGTGCCAGCAGCGCGGACAGGGGTCCGACCGGGGAGCTGTTTTTT,CASSADRGPTGELFF
TRBJ2-3,.,few,TRBV7-6,TGTGCCAGCAGCTTAGGTCTGGCGGGCACAGATACGCAGTATTTT,CASSLGLAGTDTQYF
TRBJ1-3,.,few,TRBV18,TGTGCCAGCTCACCGCGCGTTGCGGACACCATATATTTT,CASSPRVADTIYF
TRBJ1-2,.,.,TRBV11-3,TGTGCCAGCAGCCCCGGGGCGGGGAATGGCTACACCTTC,CASSPGAGNGYTF
TRBJ1-2,.,few,TRBV18,TGTGCCAGCTCACCCGAACAGATCTATGGCTACACCTTC,CASSPEQIYGYTF
TRBJ1-2,.,few,TRBV21-1,TGTGCCAGCAGCAAATACAGACAACTCTATGGCTACACCTTC,CASSKYRQLYGYTF
TRBJ2-5,TRBD1,.,TRBV7-2,TGTGCCAGCAGCTTTCGGACAGGGGGGGCTTCGGAGACCCAGTACTTC,CASSFRTGGASETQYF
TRBJ1-1,.,few,TRBV18,TGTGCCAGCTCTCAGGAACCCGCGCCGGATACTGAAGCTTTCTTT,CASSQEPAPDTEAFF
TRBJ1-4,.,few,TRBV9,TGTGCCAGCAGCGTAGAAACATATCCCACAACTAATGAAAAACTGTTTTTT,CASSVETYPTTNEKLFF
TRBJ1-5,.,.,TRBV30,TGTGCCTGGAGTCATGGCGGGGAGAGCAATCAGCCCCAGCATTTT,CAWSHGGESNQPQHF
TRBJ2-5,.,few,TRBV5-1,TGCGCCAGCAGCTTGGGCGCCAGGGGTGGCCAAGAGACCCAGTACTTC,CASSLGARGGQETQYF
TRBJ2-7,TRBD1,.,TRBV18,TGTGCCAGCTCACCTACAGGGGGCGGGGAGCAGTACTTC,CASSPTGGGEQYF